The 26 T cell receptor beta chains below were found in one sample sequenced in a study of graft-versus-host responses after intestinal transplantation. The researchers put 200,000 CFSE-labeled responder cells into plates with 200,000 irradiated, violet-dye-labeled stimulator cells. Produced via immunoSEQ multiplex PCR; TCRdb's table is partial and in-frame only. The data contain about 21,000 clones, roughly two fifths of them seen just once; the ten biggest clones take up 1.5% to 2%. The sequencing used alloreactive CD8+ T cells from a mixed lymphocyte reaction culture, collected before intestinal transplant. Subset denoted: CFSE-low proliferating T cells sorted from roughly 6-day pre-transplant mixed lymphocyte reaction (GvH or HvG direction). The receptors were sampled from a human patient who received an intestinal transplant.

The chain recombines TRBV9 with TRBJ2-3, with 7 nucleotides matching TRBD2. Trimming cost V 0 bases and J 13 bases; bases outside gene matches: 8. Germline CDR1 SGDLS, CDR2 YYNGEE. The CDR3 is 13 amino acids. The CDR3 region has the DNA TGTGCCAGCAGCGTAGGGACGGGAGGAATTGAGTATTTT. Translating gives CASSVGTGGIEYF. Drawing the rest from reference TRBV9 and TRBJ2-3, the complete variable domain is DSGVTQTPKHLITATGQRVTLRCSPRSGDLSVYWYQQSLDQGLQFLIQYYNGEERAKGNILERFSAQQFPDLHSELNLSSLELGDSALYFCASSVGTGGIEYFGPGTRLTVL.

This clone was observed a few times. V and J are TRBV28 and TRBJ1-5, with no clear D. Germline V lookup: CDR1 MDHEN, CDR2 SYDVKM. V was cut by 7 bases and J by 6 bases, with 25 bases left in between. The CDR3 sequence is 17 residues long. The CDR3 region has the DNA TGTGCCAGCATTTCCTTTTCGGGCCACAAGGGAGGTCAGCCCCAGCATTTT. Residues: CASISFSGHKGGQPQHF.

Worth noting for this clone: Germline is not matched at one junction end, which may reflect a read error. J is TRBJ2-3 and V is TRBV4-1, with TRBD2 identical over 8 bases. The CDR3 consists of 14 residues. The V gene's germline CDR1 is MGHRA and CDR2 YSYEKL. This CDR3 reads CASSPAGVTDTQYF. The CDR3 nucleotides read TGTGCCAGCAGCCCAGCGGGAGTGACAGATACGCAGTATTTT.

The rearrangement uses TRBV4-3 and TRBJ2-1, with 8 bases identical to TRBD2. Germline loops: CDR1 LGHNA, CDR2 YSLEER. This CDR3 is built from 14 residues. Germline trimming cut 2 bases from V and 7 bases from J; bases unmatched to any gene: 4. The CDR3 nucleotides read TGCGCCAGCAGCCAACAGGCGGGAGGTAATGAGCAGTTCTTC. It specifies CASSQQAGGNEQFF.

This chain joins TRBV7-9 and TRBJ2-5; 7 bases are shared with TRBD2. From germline, CDR1 is SEHNR and CDR2 FQNEAQ (reference sequence). Trimming removed 3 bases from V and 1 base from J; junction bases left unmatched: 5. The CDR3 is 15 residues long. The CDR3 spells CASSFGGTIQETQYF. CDR3 DNA: TGTGCCAGCAGCTTTGGGGGGACTATCCAAGAGACCCAGTACTTC.

This clone is labeled medium-sized. V gene TRBV10-1 combines with J gene TRBJ2-5; no firm D call. Looked up from germline, CDR1 is WNHNN and CDR2 is SYGVQD (reference sequence). The V end was cut by 10 bases, the J end by 4 bases, with 19 bases between. The CDR3 has 14 residues. The CDR3 DNA reads as TGCGCCACTTCCCCGAACGGAGCCGGAGAGACCCAGTACTTC. Its translation is CATSPNGAGETQYF.

The chain uses TRBV29-1 and TRBJ2-2; perhaps TRBD2 as D (6 bases). CDR1 SQVTM and CDR2 ANQGSEA come from the germline V gene. The V end was cut by 3 bases, the J end by 5 bases, with 13 bases between. The CDR3 is 14 amino acids. CDR3 DNA: TGCAGCGTTGAGAGCGGGCTGGGAACCGGGGAGCTGTTTTTT. Residues: CSVESGLGTGELFF.

The DNA of the CDR3 is TGCGCCAGCAGCTTGGGGCAGGGAGGGAGCAATCAGCCCCAGCATTTT. Amino acid sequence: CASSLGQGGSNQPQHF. This sequence joins TRBV5-1 and TRBJ1-5; tentatively, D is TRBD1 (5 bases). Germline V gene data show CDR1 as SGHRS and CDR2 as YFSETQ. V was trimmed by 0 bases and J by 1 base, leaving 11 bases between them. The CDR3 runs 16 residues.

This clone was observed a handful of times. J is TRBJ1-2 and V is TRBV7-9; D possibly corresponds to TRBD1 (6 bases). The CDR3 is 15 residues long. V shed 3 bases and J shed 4 bases, with 15 bases lying between them. Germline-derived CDR1 and CDR2 are SEHNR and FQNEAQ (reference sequence). The CDR3 sequence: CASSLGGANGYGYTF. The CDR3 DNA reads as TGTGCCAGCAGCTTGGGGGGGGCAAATGGCTATGGCTACACCTTC.

The table lists this clone with a few counts. V is TRBV6-5 and J is TRBJ2-7; a possible D gene is TRBD2 (6 bases). The CDR3 runs 14 residues. Trimming left V 4 bases short and J 3 bases short, with 13 bases between. Germline V gene data show CDR1 as MNHEY and CDR2 as SVGAGI. CDR3 sequence: CASSWGLPDYEQYF. CDR3 nucleotide sequence: TGTGCCAGCAGTTGGGGACTCCCCGACTACGAGCAGTACTTC.

This clone qualifies as medium-sized (0.01 to 0.1%). This chain connects TRBV28 to TRBJ2-3; D is undetermined. In germline, CDR1 is MDHEN, CDR2 SYDVKM. The CDR3 covers 12 residues. V was pared by 4 bases and J by 2 bases, with 4 bases between. Here the CDR3 DNA reads TGTGCCAGCAGTTCCAACACAGATACGCAGTATTTT. Protein sequence: CASSSNTDTQYF.

By its share, this clone is medium-sized (0.01 to 0.1%). The gene calls are TRBV7-6 and TRBJ2-7; 8 bases are a match to TRBD1. Germline trimming cut 3 bases from V and 2 bases from J; bases unmatched to any gene: 0. Germline V CDR1 and CDR2: SGHVS, FNYEAQ. The CDR3 has 13 residues. Here the CDR3 DNA reads TGTGCCAGCAGCTTGGACAGGGCCTACGAGCAGTACTTC. It encodes CASSLDRAYEQYF.

The genes are TRBV2 and TRBJ2-1; 12 nucleotides match TRBD2. After removal of 4 bases from V and 5 bases from J, the junction contained 0 bases not matched to a gene. This CDR3 is built from 14 residues. The V gene's germline CDR1 is SNHLY and CDR2 FYNNEI. CDR3 sequence: CASSGLAGDNEQFF. The DNA for the CDR3 is TGTGCCAGCAGTGGACTAGCGGGGGACAATGAGCAGTTCTTC.

The chain is built from TRBV2 and TRBJ1-2; maybe TRBD1 (6 bases). The V end was cut by 7 bases, the J end by 1 base, with 10 bases between. Germline CDR1 and CDR2: SNHLY and FYNNEI. The CDR3 is made up of 13 amino acids. The CDR3 coding sequence is TGTGCCAGCAATATCAGGGGTAACTATGGCTACACCTTC. Its protein product is CASNIRGNYGYTF.

By share of the sample, this clone is medium-sized. This chain links TRBV19 with TRBJ2-2; 10 bases map to TRBD1. Germline assignment: CDR1 LNHDA and CDR2 SQIVND (reference sequence). The CDR3 is 13 amino acids. V trimming: 4 bases; J trimming: 8 bases; junction bases outside the gene matches: 1. For the CDR3, the DNA is TGTGCCAGTAGTAGGGACAGGGGTGGGGAGCTGTTTTTT. Translating gives CASSRDRGGELFF.

A few counts support this clone. The J gene is TRBJ2-5, the V gene TRBV7-8; TRBD1 aligns across 7 bases. Trimming removed 3 bases from V and 5 bases from J; junction bases left unmatched: 18. Germline V gives CDR1 SGHVS, CDR2 FQNEAQ. The CDR3 has 18 amino acids. The CDR3 is CASSLSHHPTGTGETQYF. The CDR3 nucleotides are TGTGCCAGCAGCTTGAGCCACCACCCGACAGGGACGGGGGAGACCCAGTACTTC.

In its sample, this clone ranks as medium-sized (0.01 to 0.1%). The identical CDR3 is also encoded by other nucleotide sequences in the sample. The V call is TRBV28, the J call TRBJ2-7; D is undetermined. Trimming took 3 bases from V and 3 from J, leaving 3 bases between them. Germline CDR1 reads MDHEN; CDR2 reads SYDVKM. This CDR3 region has 11 residues. The CDR3 loop reads CASSLGYEQYF. The CDR3 nucleotides read TGTGCCAGCAGTTTGGGCTACGAGCAGTACTTC.

This clone is classed as medium-sized. This chain's CDR3 is CASSLALGGPGGTGELFF. Written as DNA, the CDR3 is TGTGCCAGCAGCTTAGCACTAGGAGGGCCTGGAGGCACCGGGGAGCTGTTTTTT. V gene TRBV7-6 combines with J gene TRBJ2-2; possible D gene TRBD2, 6 bases. There are 18 residues in the CDR3. V was shortened by 0 bases and J by 4 bases, with 18 bases between the two germline ends. Per the germline V gene, CDR1 is SGHVS and CDR2 is FNYEAQ.

The V call is TRBV5-6, the J call TRBJ2-7, with D uncertain. CDR1 SGHDT and CDR2 YYEEEE come from the germline V gene. V was trimmed by 1 base and J by 6 bases, leaving 8 bases between them. The CDR3 covers 12 residues. CDR3 residues: CASSLYTGEQYF. In nucleotides, the CDR3 is TGTGCCAGCAGCTTGTATACGGGCGAGCAGTACTTC.

For the CDR3, the DNA is TGTGCCAGCAGCTTGGGGTGGGGCGTGAACACTGAAGCTTTCTTT. Its translation: CASSLGWGVNTEAFF. The chain combines TRBV7-9 with TRBJ1-1; a weak D match, TRBD1 (5 bases). The V and J ends lost 3 bases and 0 bases respectively, with 11 bases between them. Germline lookup yields CDR1 SEHNR and CDR2 FQNEAQ (reference sequence). The CDR3 extends over 15 amino acids.

This clone was counted between two and nine times. The chain employs TRBV6-6 and TRBJ2-7; the D call may be TRBD1 or TRBD2 (5 bases each). Trimming pared 6 bases from V and 2 bases from J, leaving 14 bases between. The length of the CDR3 is 14 residues. From germline, CDR1 is MNHNY and CDR2 SVGAGI (reference sequence). For the CDR3, the DNA is TGTGCCAGCAGCCCTTGGGACCGTCCCTACGAGCAGTACTTC. Translation gives CASSPWDRPYEQYF.

The chain is built from TRBV5-1 and TRBJ2-7, with 10 positions matching TRBD2. V shed 0 bases, J shed 7 bases, and the junction held 7 bases outside the gene matches. Germline CDR1 and CDR2: SGHRS and YFSETQ. The CDR3 totals 15 residues. The CDR3 sequence: CASSLVLAGVEEQYF. DNA of the CDR3: TGCGCCAGCAGCTTGGTGCTAGCGGGAGTAGAAGAGCAGTACTTC.

This clone counts as medium-sized. V is TRBV27 and J is TRBJ2-4; D unresolved. This CDR3 comprises 14 residues. Germline-derived CDR1 and CDR2 are MNHEY and SMNVEV (reference sequence). V was cut by 2 bases and J by 1 base, with 6 bases left in between. CDR3 in DNA: TGTGCCAGCAGTTTAGGCGTGGCCAAAAACATTCAGTACTTC. Its translation is CASSLGVAKNIQYF.

This clone was seen a few times. V is TRBV6-1 and J is TRBJ2-2; weak D call: TRBD1 (7 bases). Per germline, CDR1 MNHNS and CDR2 SASEGT. V was clipped by 6 bases and J by 1 base, with 12 bases between them. The CDR3 has 15 amino acids. The CDR3 nucleotides read TGTGCCAGCAGGGAGGGGGCTGTGAACACCGGGGAGCTGTTTTTT. Its translation: CASREGAVNTGELFF.

Only a few counts were recorded for this clone. The chain carries TRBV6-1 and TRBJ2-5; D is unclear. V was cut by 4 bases and J by 4 bases, with 4 bases left in between. Germline values: CDR1 MNHNS, CDR2 SASEGT. CDR3 length: 11 amino acids. CDR3 amino acids: CASSVLETQYF. CDR3 sequence (DNA): TGTGCCAGCAGTGTCTTAGAGACCCAGTACTTC.

The V gene is TRBV28, the J gene TRBJ2-4; TRBD1 agrees at 7 bases. The CDR3 sequence is 15 residues long. Germline CDR1 and CDR2: MDHEN and SYDVKM. V shed 2 bases and J 3 bases; nucleotides not matched to a gene: 4. CDR3 DNA: TGTGCCAGCAGTTTACAGGGGGTGGGCAAAAACATTCAGTACTTC. This translates into CASSLQGVGKNIQYF.